Sequencing of this T cell receptor beta chain was carried out in a study of T cell changes during pregnancy in multiple sclerosis. Repertoires were generated with immunoSEQ multiplex PCR, while TCRdb's copy carries only in-frame clones and drops some. The sample lists 65,000 to 85,000 clones, approximately 95% occurring once. Germline V gene sequence: CDR1 SGHRS, CDR2 YFSETQ. This CDR3 region has 15 residues. The trim removed 5 bases at V and 7 bases at J, leaving 9 bases unmatched. The V and J genes are TRBV5-1 and TRBJ1-4, with 9 bases matching TRBD1. The sequence was obtained from a female donor in good health, enrolled as a control in a pregnancy study. The sample consisted of peripheral blood, taken in the second trimester of pregnancy. The CDR3 nucleotides are TGCGCCAGCAGATGGATGGGACAGGGTGGTGAAAAACTGTTTTTT. It yields the protein CASRWMGQGGEKLFF. Filled out from reference TRBV5-1 and TRBJ1-4, the complete variable domain reads KAGVTQTPRYLIKTRGQQVTLSCSPISGHRSVSWYQQTPGQGLQFLFEYFSETQRNKGNFPGRFSGRQFSNSRSEMNVSTLELGDSALYLCASRWMGQGGEKLFFGSGTQLSVL.